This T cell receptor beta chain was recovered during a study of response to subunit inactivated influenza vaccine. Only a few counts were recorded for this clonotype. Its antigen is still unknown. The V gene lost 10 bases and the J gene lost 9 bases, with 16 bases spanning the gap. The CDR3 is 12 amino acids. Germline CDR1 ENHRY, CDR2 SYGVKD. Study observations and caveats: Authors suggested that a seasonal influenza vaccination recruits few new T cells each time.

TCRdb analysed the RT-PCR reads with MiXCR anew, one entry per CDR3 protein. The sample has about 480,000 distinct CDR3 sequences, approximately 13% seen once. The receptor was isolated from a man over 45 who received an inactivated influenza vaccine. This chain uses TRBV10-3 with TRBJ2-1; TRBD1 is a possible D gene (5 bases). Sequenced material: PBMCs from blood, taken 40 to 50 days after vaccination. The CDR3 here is CASAAGPVEQFF. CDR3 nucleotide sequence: TGTGCCAGCGCGGCAGGGCCGGTTGAGCAGTTCTTC.